In its sample, the clone carrying this T cell receptor (beta chain) was seen a few times. The sample is drawn from a study of cytomegalovirus exposure and HLA in healthy donors. The PCR contained 60 Vbeta and 13 Jbeta primers. Only in-frame clones appear in the TCRdb table, and some are missing; sequencing was by immunoSEQ multiplex PCR. The profile shows about 160,000 clones, less than 85% of them singletons. The CDR3 spans 13 residues. Trimming removed 8 bases from V and 4 bases from J, with 12 bases in between. Germline CDR1 and CDR2: MNHEY and SMNVEV (reference sequence). The clonotype was recovered from a man between 60 and 70 years old in good health and CMV-seronegative. Sequenced material: PBMCs. The V and J genes are TRBV27 and TRBJ1-5; D gene ambiguous. DNA for the CDR3: TGTGCCAGCCAACCTCAACTTAATCAGCCCCAGCATTTT. The encoded protein is CASQPQLNQPQHF.